This T cell receptor beta chain was obtained from a study of cytotoxic CD8 clonotypes in ibrutinib-treated CLL. Study background: It was after a median 12 months of treatment, range 6 to 36, that response samples were taken. Study-wide results and caveats: Age-matched healthy donor levels were exceeded by baseline clonality, which tracked circulating CD8+ T-cell counts.

About this clone: Its antigen is unidentified.

Germline-derived CDR1 and CDR2 are MDHEN and SYDVKM. This CDR3 contains 16 residues. J lost 2 bases, V lost 6 bases, and 8 bases had no gene match. Assay: immunoSEQ multiplex PCR; the TCRdb copy retains only in-frame clones and omits some. This sample has 100,000 to 150,000 clones, with approximately 85% found just once. This chain links TRBV28 with TRBJ2-2; 8 bases align to TRBD1. This specimen was PBMCs, taken after 24 months of ibrutinib treatment. The origin of this receptor is a human donor with chronic lymphocytic leukemia. The chain's CDR3 is CASSSLGTGNTGELFF. The CDR3 DNA is TGTGCCAGCAGCAGTCTAGGGACAGGCAACACCGGGGAGCTGTTTTTT.